These 32 T cell receptor beta chains were all obtained from the same sample, sequenced in a study of response to subunit inactivated influenza vaccine (dated by TCRdb to between 2017 and 2018). Library generation was performed with RT-PCR. Sequencing was carried out with an Illumina HiSeq 2500. Starting from the raw public reads, TCRdb applied fastp trimming at Q25, assembled clones with MiXCR and retained in-frame beta chains. Each entry merges the rows of one CDR3 protein and shows their most common DNA and genes. The sample profile shows about half a million distinct CDR3 sequences; around 8% of them were found once. The ten largest clones take up 13% of the sample. The specimen was PBMCs from blood, collected roughly 24 months after vaccination. These receptors were taken from a man between 50 and 75 years old who received an inactivated influenza vaccine. Donor details come from another sample of the same person, matched by shared clones.

This clonotype has only a few counts. The V and J genes are TRBV29-1 and TRBJ1-1; TRBD1 is a possible D gene (6 bases). Germline V lookup: CDR1 SQVTM, CDR2 ANQGSEA. With 6 bases removed from V and 7 bases from J, the gap between germline ends came to 21 bases. CDR3 size: 14 residues. The CDR3: CSVRGAKDRSEAFF. The CDR3 region has the DNA TGCAGCGTCCGAGGGGCAAAGGACAGAAGTGAAGCTTTCTTT. Full variable domain (rest looked up from reference TRBV29-1 and TRBJ1-1): SAVISQKPSRDICQRGTSLTIQCQVDSQVTMMFWYRQQPGQSLTLIATANQGSEATYESGFVIDKFPISRPNLTFSTLTVSNMSPEDSSIYLCSVRGAKDRSEAFFGQGTRLTVV.

This clonotype has a count of ten or more. J is TRBJ2-5 and V is TRBV25-1; possible D gene TRBD1, 6 bases. Germline CDR1 and CDR2: MGHDK and SYGVNS. The CDR3 extends over 15 amino acids. V was clipped by 3 bases and J by 1 base, with 12 bases between them. CDR3 DNA: TGTGCCAGCAGTGATTTAACAGGGTTCCAAGAGACCCAGTACTTC. This sequence encodes CASSDLTGFQETQYF. Full variable domain (rest looked up from reference TRBV25-1 and TRBJ2-5): EADIYQTPRYLVIGTGKKITLECSQTMGHDKMYWYQQDPGMELHLIHYSYGVNSTEKGDLSSESTVSRIRTEHFPLTLESARPSHTSQYLCASSDLTGFQETQYFGPGTRLLVL.

This clonotype turned up a few times. The V call is TRBV27, the J call TRBJ2-7, with 7 bases matching TRBD1. This CDR3 is built from 15 residues. Germline CDR1 is MNHEY and CDR2 is SMNVEV (reference sequence). V lost 0 bases, J lost 1 base, and 3 bases stayed unmatched. The CDR3 is CASSLSDRISYEQYF. In nucleotides, the CDR3 is TGTGCCAGCAGTTTATCGGACAGGATATCCTACGAGCAGTACTTC.

This clonotype was counted many times. This sequence joins TRBV11-2 and TRBJ2-3; TRBD1 or TRBD2 may be the D gene (5 bases each). This CDR3 region has 15 residues. Germline-derived CDR1 and CDR2 are SGHAT and FQNNGV. The V end was cut by 1 base, the J end by 2 bases, with 10 bases between. For the CDR3, the DNA is TGTGCCAGCAGCTTAGTAGCAGGGACCACAGATACGCAGTATTTT. Translation: CASSLVAGTTDTQYF.

This clonotype was counted a few times. This sequence joins TRBV14 and TRBJ2-7; 7 bases line up with TRBD1. J was trimmed by 5 bases and V by 5 bases; bases with no gene match: 15. The CDR3 length is 16 residues. Per the germline V gene, CDR1 is SGHDN and CDR2 is FVKESK. CDR3 loop: CASSDTFGTEPHEQYF. DNA for the CDR3: TGTGCCAGCAGCGATACGTTCGGGACAGAACCCCACGAGCAGTACTTC.

This clonotype has a handful of counts. The chain combines TRBV2 with TRBJ2-1; 9 nucleotides agree with TRBD2. The V gene end was trimmed by 9 bases and the J gene end by 3 bases; junction bases not matched to a gene: 9. Germline V lookup: CDR1 SNHLY, CDR2 FYNNEI. The CDR3 contains 15 residues. The CDR3 DNA reads TGTGCCAGAACCTCCGGGACTAGCCTCTACAATGAGCAGTTCTTC. This gives the protein CARTSGTSLYNEQFF. The whole variable domain, remainder taken from reference TRBV2 and TRBJ2-1, is EPEVTQTPSHQVTQMGQEVILRCVPISNHLYFYWYRQILGQKVEFLVSFYNNEISEKSEIFDDQFSVERPDGSNFTLKIRSTKLEDSAMYFCARTSGTSLYNEQFFGPGTRLTVL.

There are a few counts of this clonotype. CDR3 amino acids: CASTSGQGASGYTF. The CDR3 nucleotides read TGTGCCAGCACCAGCGGACAGGGGGCGTCTGGCTACACCTTC. The chain uses TRBV12-3 or TRBV12-4 and TRBJ1-2; 11 nucleotides agree with TRBD1. Losses at the gene ends were 7 bases for V and 7 bases for J; bases not matched to a gene: 8. The CDR3 is made up of 14 amino acids.

CDR3 region: CSAPERFHYGYTF. The CDR3 bases are TGCAGTGCCCCCGAACGTTTCCACTATGGCTACACCTTC. The chain links TRBV20-1 to TRBJ1-2; no definite D call. CDR1 is DFQATT and CDR2 is SNEGSKA in the germline V gene (reference sequence). The CDR3 loop spans 13 amino acids. The V and J ends lost 6 bases and 3 bases respectively, with 14 bases between them.

This clonotype was found many times. The genes are TRBV7-9 and TRBJ2-5; D is unclear. This CDR3 spans 13 amino acids. Trimming pared 3 bases from V and 5 bases from J, leaving 10 bases between. CDR1 SEHNR and CDR2 FQNEAQ come from the germline V gene (reference sequence). The DNA for the CDR3 is TGTGCCAGCAGCTTCACCCAAGTCGAGACCCAGTACTTC. Protein: CASSFTQVETQYF.

This clonotype occurred a few times. An end of the junction does not agree with germline; a read error may underlie this. This chain links TRBV7-2 with TRBJ2-7, with TRBD2 matching 10 bases. The CDR3 consists of 15 residues. Germline V gene lookup returns CDR1 SGHTA and CDR2 FQGNSA. The CDR3 nucleotides are TGTGCCAGCAGCGTAGCTAGCGGGAGTTACTACGAGCAGTACTTC. Translation: CASSVASGSYYEQYF.

This clonotype appeared many times. V gene TRBV29-1 combines with J gene TRBJ2-1; 9 bases align to TRBD1. V gave up 3 bases and J gave up 10 bases; unmatched junction bases: 7. The CDR3 spans 13 residues. The germline V gene has CDR1 SQVTM and CDR2 ANQGSEA. The CDR3 is CSVETNRGREQFF. CDR3 coding DNA: TGCAGCGTTGAGACCAACAGGGGGCGGGAGCAGTTCTTC.

The chain employs TRBV12-3 or TRBV12-4 and TRBJ2-7; D is possibly TRBD2 (6 bases). Trimming left V 4 bases short and J 9 bases short, with 16 bases between. This CDR3 spans 13 amino acids. The CDR3 sequence: CASSSDSGGGQYF. DNA of the CDR3: TGTGCCAGCAGTTCCGATAGCGGCGGAGGGCAGTACTTC.

A few counts support this clonotype. The chain couples TRBV5-1 to TRBJ2-2, with D perhaps matching TRBD1 (5 bases). The CDR3 totals 15 residues. Trimming pared 0 bases from V and 4 bases from J, leaving 10 bases between. Looked up from germline, CDR1 is SGHRS and CDR2 is YFSETQ. The CDR3 region has the DNA TGCGCCAGCAGCTTGGAAGGGGTGCGCACCGGGGAGCTGTTTTTT. Residues: CASSLEGVRTGELFF.

For this clonotype: The junction does not match germline at one end; this may be a read error. The rearrangement uses TRBV6-1 and TRBJ2-6; D might be TRBD1 or TRBD2, each matching 5 bases. The CDR3 consists of 17 residues. The V gene's germline CDR1 is MNHNS and CDR2 SASEGT. The CDR3 loop is CASSVEAAFSGANALTF. The CDR3 DNA reads TGTGCCAGCAGTGTGGAGGCAGCTTTCTCTGGGGCCAACGCCCTGACTTTC.

This clonotype was seen a single time. The chain has TRBV6-1 and TRBJ2-7; no reliable D call. The CDR3 covers 17 residues. With 5 bases removed from V and 0 bases from J, the gap between germline ends came to 20 bases. CDR1 is MNHNS and CDR2 is SASEGT in the germline V gene. The CDR3 region is CASSPSSPLSFSYEQYF. CDR3 sequence (DNA): TGTGCCAGCAGTCCTTCGAGCCCCCTCTCCTTCTCCTACGAGCAGTACTTC.

This clonotype was counted between two and nine times. The chain joins TRBV20-1 to TRBJ2-4; 13 bases are a match to TRBD2. The CDR3 length is 17 residues. CDR1 and CDR2 from the germline V gene are DFQATT and SNEGSKA (reference sequence). Trimming took 0 bases from V and 1 from J; bases not matched to a gene: 3. The CDR3 spells CSARDGLAGAAKNIQYF. For the CDR3, the DNA is TGCAGTGCTAGAGACGGACTAGCGGGAGCCGCCAAAAACATTCAGTACTTC.

This clonotype was seen a few times. The chain uses TRBV4-2 and TRBJ2-1; the match to TRBD1 covers 11 bases. The CDR3 has 18 amino acids. Germline V CDR1 and CDR2: LGHNA, YNFKEQ. The J segment lost 2 bases and the V segment lost 4 bases, leaving 10 bases of the junction unmatched. CDR3 in amino acids: CASSPGQGASITYNEQFF. In DNA form, the CDR3 reads TGTGCCAGCAGCCCAGGACAGGGGGCTTCGATTACCTACAATGAGCAGTTCTTC.

The rearrangement links TRBV19 to TRBJ1-2; the D is unclear. CDR3 length equals 11 residues. The V end was cut by 4 bases, the J end by 5 bases, with 5 bases between. The germline gives CDR1 LNHDA, CDR2 SQIVND (reference sequence). The CDR3 spells CASSNAYGYTF. The CDR3 DNA is TGTGCCAGTAGTAACGCTTATGGCTACACCTTC.

The chain combines TRBV20-1 with TRBJ1-1, with TRBD1 identical over 7 bases. V trimming: 0 bases; J trimming: 2 bases; junction bases outside the gene matches: 6. This CDR3 has 15 residues. Germline CDR1 is DFQATT and CDR2 is SNEGSKA (reference sequence). The CDR3 DNA reads as TGCAGTGCTAGAGAGAGGGGGACAGTCAACACTGAAGCTTTCTTT. Protein sequence: CSARERGTVNTEAFF.

The V gene is TRBV28, the J gene TRBJ2-5; possible D gene TRBD2, 6 bases. V lost 7 bases to trimming and J lost 3 bases, with 18 bases between them. The germline V gene encodes CDR1 MDHEN and CDR2 SYDVKM. The CDR3 length is 15 residues. CDR3 bases: TGTGCCAGCAATATCGGACTACCCAATAAAGAGACCCAGTACTTC. It codes for CASNIGLPNKETQYF.

This clonotype has just a few counts. The V and J genes are TRBV3-1 and TRBJ2-7; 7 bases fit TRBD2. The ends lost 5 bases at V and 2 bases at J; junction bases unmatched: 9. CDR1 is LGHDT, CDR2 YNNKEL, per germline (reference sequence). CDR3 length: 15 amino acids. The CDR3: CASSSLLAEPYEQYF. The CDR3 bases are TGTGCCAGCAGCAGCCTCCTAGCGGAGCCCTACGAGCAGTACTTC.

The chain joins TRBV7-2 to TRBJ2-5, with D possibly being TRBD1 (5 bases). Germline CDR1 reads SGHTA; CDR2 reads FQGNSA. With 6 bases removed from V and 4 bases from J, the gap between germline ends came to 12 bases. There are 13 residues in the CDR3. The CDR3 loop reads CASSSGLRETQYF. CDR3 nucleotides: TGTGCCAGCAGTTCAGGGTTGAGAGAGACCCAGTACTTC. Drawing the rest from reference TRBV7-2 and TRBJ2-5, the complete variable domain is GAGVSQSPSNKVTEKGKDVELRCDPISGHTALYWYRQSLGQGLEFLIYFQGNSAPDKSGLPSDRFSAERTGGSVSTLTIQRTQQEDSAVYLCASSSGLRETQYFGPGTRLLVL.

This clonotype appeared a few times. The chain combines TRBV6-2 or TRBV6-3 with TRBJ1-5; 7 bases are shared with TRBD1. This CDR3 has 15 residues. V lost 4 bases and J lost 6; bases outside the gene matches: 9. CDR1 and CDR2 from the germline V gene are MNHEY and SVGEGT. CDR3 nucleotides: TGTGCCAGCAGTTCTCGACAGGGCTGGGTTCAGCCCCAGCATTTT. Its translation: CASSSRQGWVQPQHF.

This clonotype was counted at least ten times. The rearrangement joins TRBV27 to TRBJ1-5; a weak D match, TRBD1 (5 bases). The germline V gene has CDR1 MNHEY and CDR2 SMNVEV (reference sequence). The V gene lost 6 bases and the J gene lost 3 bases, with 9 bases spanning the gap. The CDR3 is 13 amino acids. In DNA form, the CDR3 reads TGTGCCAGCAGGAAGGGGCTCAATCAGCCCCAGCATTTT. This translates into CASRKGLNQPQHF.

About this clonotype itself: The junction shows a germline mismatch at one end, possibly a read error. This chain uses TRBV25-1 with TRBJ2-3; D not resolved. This CDR3 region has 14 residues. CDR1 is MGHDK and CDR2 is SYGVNS in the germline V gene. This CDR3 reads CVSSGPISTDTQYF. Here the CDR3 DNA reads TGTGTCAGCAGTGGCCCCATCAGCACAGATACGCAGTATTTT.

The chain recombines TRBV29-1 with TRBJ2-5, with a weak D call TRBD2 (5 bases). The CDR3 is made up of 14 amino acids. The germline V gene has CDR1 SQVTM and CDR2 ANQGSEA. V lost 7 bases, J lost 8 bases, and 23 bases lay in between. The CDR3 DNA is TGCAGCGCTGCGCGTAACCGGGGTGAAGGTACCCAGTACTTC. It encodes CSAARNRGEGTQYF.

The CDR3 is CASSVAGQTSNEQFF. The DNA for the CDR3 is TGTGCCAGCAGCGTAGCTGGACAGACCTCCAATGAGCAGTTCTTC. The chain joins TRBV9 to TRBJ2-1; possible D gene TRBD1, 6 bases. Trimming stripped 0 bases from V and 6 bases from J, with 13 bases between. CDR3 length: 15 amino acids. Germline CDR1 reads SGDLS; CDR2 reads YYNGEE.

This clonotype showed up many times. This chain links TRBV6-5 with TRBJ1-1; no clear D gene. Trimming took 0 bases from V and 0 from J, leaving 5 bases between them. The CDR3 runs 14 residues. Germline-derived CDR1 and CDR2 are MNHEY and SVGAGI. The CDR3 sequence: CASSYSILNTEAFF. The DNA for the CDR3 is TGTGCCAGCAGTTACTCGATCTTGAACACTGAAGCTTTCTTT.

The J gene is TRBJ2-5, the V gene TRBV5-1; a possible D gene is TRBD1 (5 bases). Trimming left V 0 bases short and J 4 bases short, with 16 bases between. CDR3 length: 16 amino acids. Germline V gene lookup returns CDR1 SGHRS and CDR2 YFSETQ. The CDR3 nucleotides read TGCGCCAGCAGCTTGGAGTATGGGGCGTTACGAGAGACCCAGTACTTC. Residues: CASSLEYGALRETQYF.

The chain couples TRBV4-2 to TRBJ1-5; D might be TRBD1 (5 bases). Germline CDR1 reads LGHNA; CDR2 reads YNFKEQ. The CDR3 loop spans 14 amino acids. Between the trimmed V and J ends, which lost 0 bases and 5 bases, there was a span of 8 bases. Here the CDR3 reads CASSQDRGDQPQHF. The CDR3 DNA sequence: TGTGCCAGCAGCCAAGACAGAGGGGATCAGCCCCAGCATTTT.

This rearrangement joins TRBV7-2 to TRBJ1-6; TRBD1 aligns across 7 bases. From germline, CDR1 is SGHTA and CDR2 FQGNSA. Trimming at V came to 2 bases and at J to 8 bases, leaving 6 bases not matched to a gene. This CDR3 region has 15 residues. The CDR3 bases are TGTGCCAGCAGCTTATCGACAGGGATTGATTCACCCCTCCACTTT. It codes for CASSLSTGIDSPLHF.

This clonotype was seen ten or more times. The chain couples TRBV12-3 or TRBV12-4 to TRBJ2-1, with 13 bases fitting TRBD2. The CDR3 extends over 15 amino acids. Trimming at V came to 6 bases and at J to 7 bases, leaving 6 bases not matched to a gene. CDR3 region: CASRLAGGPGNEQFF. The CDR3 DNA reads as TGTGCCAGCAGACTAGCGGGGGGGCCGGGGAATGAGCAGTTCTTC.